The next 10 T cell receptor beta chains were all read from a single sample in a study of regulatory T cells in long-lasting Graves disease (dated by TCRdb to the early 2020s). In the paper's terms, the time point label means: newly diagnosed GD, antithyroid drugs for less than 3 months. For both TCR sequencing and RNA sequencing, RNA was extracted from PBMCs in TRIzol. The library was made by multiplex PCR. The sequencer was an Illumina HiSeq 4000. To build TCR beta libraries, CDR3 regions were amplified by Arm-PCR using iRepertoire HTBI primers. The raw public reads went through TCRdb reprocessing: fastp at Q25, MiXCR clone calling, in-frame beta chains kept. A single entry per CDR3 protein holds the most common genes and DNA from its merged rows. Counted in this sample were roughly 420,000 distinct CDR3 sequences; approximately 14% of them appeared once. Jointly, the top ten make up approximately 17% of the sample.

The same sample was also studied in work on T cells in Graves' hyperthyroidism and ophthalmopathy.

Sequences were derived from peripheral blood mononuclear cells (PBMCs), sampled at new diagnosis, from a patient treated with antithyroid drugs. The source is a woman aged 45-65 years with Graves disease. Donor details come from another sample of the same person, matched by shared clones.

The V gene is TRBV27, the J gene TRBJ2-3; D remains unclear. The CDR3 runs to 14 residues. The V gene lost 0 bases and the J gene lost 2 bases, with 6 bases spanning the gap. CDR1 MNHEY and CDR2 SMNVEV come from the germline V gene (reference sequence). The CDR3 spells CASSLSLFTDTQYF. CDR3 in DNA: TGTGCCAGCAGTTTATCGCTTTTCACAGATACGCAGTATTTT.

Turning to this clonotype: A junction boundary mismatches the germline segment, possibly from a read error. The V gene is TRBV5-1, the J gene TRBJ2-7; TRBD1 agrees at 9 bases. From germline, CDR1 is SGHRS and CDR2 YFSETQ. The CDR3 is made up of 14 amino acids. The CDR3 loop is CANSSGTGPYEQYF. DNA of the CDR3: TGCGCCAACAGCTCTGGGACAGGGCCCTACGAGCAGTACTTC.

The sample holds many counts of this clonotype. The chain is built from TRBV29-1 and TRBJ2-7; TRBD2 agrees at 12 bases. Germline assignment: CDR1 SQVTM and CDR2 ANQGSEA. This CDR3 is 16 amino acids long. The ends lost 4 bases at V and 2 bases at J; junction bases unmatched: 9. The CDR3 DNA reads TGCAGCGTTGTCCCTAGCGGGAGGGCTTACCCCTACGAGCAGTACTTC. This encodes CSVVPSGRAYPYEQYF.

The V call is TRBV7-9, the J call TRBJ1-6; no definite D call. In germline, CDR1 is SEHNR, CDR2 FQNEAQ (reference sequence). The CDR3 covers 15 residues. Trimming removed 1 base at V and 5 bases at J, with 9 bases between. CDR3 protein: CASSLVEGHNSPLHF. In DNA form, the CDR3 reads TGTGCCAGCAGCTTAGTAGAGGGTCATAATTCACCCCTCCACTTT.

This clonotype was counted ten times or more. V usage is TRBV11-2 and J usage is TRBJ2-7; possible D gene TRBD2, 5 bases. From germline, CDR1 is SGHAT and CDR2 FQNNGV. V was trimmed by 5 bases and J by 6 bases, leaving 20 bases between them. The CDR3 sequence is 15 residues long. CDR3 in amino acids: CASSPKGARYGEQYF. The CDR3 coding sequence is TGTGCCAGCAGCCCAAAGGGAGCCAGGTACGGCGAGCAGTACTTC.

CDR3 protein: CASSQDPSGSGYTF. The CDR3 region has the DNA TGCGCCAGCAGCCAAGATCCCTCAGGGTCTGGCTACACCTTC. The gene calls are TRBV4-1 and TRBJ1-2; weak D call: TRBD1 (5 bases). Trimming removed 0 bases at V and 7 bases at J, with 12 bases between. The CDR3 runs to 14 residues. Germline V lookup: CDR1 MGHRA, CDR2 YSYEKL.

This clonotype was counted a few times. This rearrangement joins TRBV7-9 to TRBJ2-7, with a possible D match to TRBD1 (6 bases). From germline, CDR1 is SEHNR and CDR2 FQNEAQ (reference sequence). V was cut by 3 bases and J by 2 bases, with 11 bases left in between. This CDR3 comprises 14 residues. CDR3 protein: CASSFTGQTYEQYF. CDR3 in DNA: TGTGCCAGCAGCTTTACAGGGCAAACCTACGAGCAGTACTTC.

This chain uses TRBV24-1 with TRBJ2-2; D remains ambiguous. The CDR3 has 15 residues. Trimming shortened V by 3 bases and J by 3 bases, and 10 bases separated the two germline ends. Per the germline V gene, CDR1 is KGHDR and CDR2 is SFDVKD. The CDR3 nucleotides are TGTGCCACCAGTGATCCAGTATTGGACACCGGGGAGCTGTTTTTT. Translation: CATSDPVLDTGELFF.

This clonotype showed up many times. This sequence joins TRBV7-2 and TRBJ2-1, with TRBD2 identical over 11 bases. V lost 6 bases, J lost 4 bases, and 5 bases stayed unmatched. This CDR3 is 15 amino acids long. Germline values: CDR1 SGHTA, CDR2 FQGNSA. The CDR3 loop reads CASRLLAGEYNEQFF. The DNA for the CDR3 is TGTGCCAGCAGATTACTAGCGGGAGAGTACAATGAGCAGTTCTTC.

The J gene is TRBJ2-1, the V gene TRBV5-4; 7 nucleotides line up with TRBD1. V shed 5 bases and J 8 bases; nucleotides not matched to a gene: 13. Germline V gene lookup returns CDR1 SGHNT and CDR2 YYREEE (reference sequence). The CDR3 is 15 residues long. This chain's CDR3 is CASSQYRGSPDEQFF. The CDR3 DNA is TGTGCCAGCAGTCAGTACAGGGGCAGCCCCGATGAGCAGTTCTTC.